A single T cell receptor (beta chain) is shown here with its context. The method was immunoSEQ multiplex PCR; TCRdb's version includes in-frame clones alone and lacks a portion of them. The table has some 25,000 clones, around 83% seen once. This sample is part of a study of lymphopenia after photon versus proton radiotherapy. Looked up from germline, CDR1 is SNHLY and CDR2 is FYNNEI. Trimming left V 7 bases short and J 5 bases short, with 8 bases between. The CDR3 has 11 residues. This clonotype was sampled from a man aged 25-40 years with gastric cancer. The chain recombines TRBV2 with TRBJ2-5, with no clear D. Sequences were derived from peripheral blood, sampled from a patient treated with photon-based radiotherapy. The CDR3 nucleotides read TGTGCCAGCAAGGTCCTTGAGACCCAGTACTTC. Amino acid sequence: CASKVLETQYF.